The rows below give T cell receptor beta chains drawn from one sample of a study of cytomegalovirus exposure and HLA in healthy donors. Assay: immunoSEQ multiplex PCR; the TCRdb copy retains only in-frame clones and omits some. The data show 100,000 to 150,000 clones, approximately 17% seen once. The sample taken for sequencing was PBMCs. The receptors were sampled from a female donor in good health and CMV-seropositive. Each CDR3 is given with its conserved first and last residue. Each record gives: J gene, V gene, D gene, clone size, CDR3 DNA, CDR3 protein. A D gene is named only where the DNA matches it firmly. A row's size may be missing; if present it is once, few, many or a size class.

J: TRBJ2-7; V: TRBV29-1; D: -; size: -; DNA: TGCAGCGTATCCGGGACACCCTTCGAGCAGTACTTC; CDR3: CSVSGTPFEQYF
J: TRBJ2-5; V: TRBV2; D: -; size: -; DNA: TGTGCCAGCAGTGGAATAGGGGGACGAGAGACCCAGTACTTC; CDR3: CASSGIGGRETQYF
J: TRBJ1-6; V: TRBV6-6; D: -; size: few; DNA: TGTGCCAGCAGTTACGTGACAGGTGGGAATTCACCCCTCCACTTT; CDR3: CASSYVTGGNSPLHF
J: TRBJ2-1; V: TRBV7-6; D: -; size: few; DNA: TGTGCCAGCACCGGGCAGGCAGGGGTGTCCTACAATGAGCAGTTCTTC; CDR3: CASTGQAGVSYNEQFF
J: TRBJ2-1; V: TRBV29-1; D: TRBD2; size: few; DNA: TGCAGCGTTGAAGCGGGGGACGGGAGGGCCAATGAGCAGTTCTTC; CDR3: CSVEAGDGRANEQFF
J: TRBJ2-1; V: TRBV5-4; D: -; size: -; DNA: TGTGCCAGCAGCACCCCGGGAAGTCATGAGCAGTTCTTC; CDR3: CASSTPGSHEQFF
J: TRBJ1-1; V: TRBV6-5; D: -; size: -; DNA: TGTGCCAGCAGTGAACACAGGGATGGTACTGAAGCTTTCTTT; CDR3: CASSEHRDGTEAFF
J: TRBJ2-2; V: TRBV27; D: -; size: -; DNA: TGTGCCAGCAGTTTATCGCCAGGGAACACCGGGGAGCTGTTTTTT; CDR3: CASSLSPGNTGELFF
J: TRBJ1-4; V: TRBV4-2; D: -; size: -; DNA: TGTGCCAGCAGCCAAGATCGTCAGGATAATGAAAAACTGTTTTTT; CDR3: CASSQDRQDNEKLFF
J: TRBJ2-5; V: TRBV5-4; D: -; size: few; DNA: TGTGCCAGCAGCTCTCAAGAGACCCAGTACTTC; CDR3: CASSSQETQYF
J: TRBJ1-5; V: TRBV6-5; D: TRBD1; size: few; DNA: TGTGCCAGCAGCCGGGACAGTAGCAATCAGCCCCAGCATTTT; CDR3: CASSRDSSNQPQHF
J: TRBJ1-2; V: TRBV19; D: TRBD1; size: few; DNA: TGTGCCAGTGCCGGGACAGATCCGTATGGCTACACCTTC; CDR3: CASAGTDPYGYTF
J: TRBJ2-5; V: TRBV29-1; D: -; size: -; DNA: TGCAGCGTGGCGGGGCGCCGCCGCCAAGAGACCCAGTACTTC; CDR3: CSVAGRRRQETQYF
J: TRBJ2-3; V: TRBV29-1; D: TRBD1; size: few; DNA: TGCAGCGTTGAACGCGGGACAGGGGGCCGATCGGCAGATACGCAGTATTTT; CDR3: CSVERGTGGRSADTQYF
J: TRBJ2-3; V: TRBV5-1; D: TRBD2; size: -; DNA: TGCGCCAGCAGCTTGGGTAGCGGGAGAAAGACAGATACGCAGTATTTT; CDR3: CASSLGSGRKTDTQYF
J: TRBJ2-2; V: TRBV27; D: TRBD2; size: -; DNA: TGTGCCAGCAGATTTTCGGGGGGTCCCGGGGAGCTGTTTTTT; CDR3: CASRFSGGPGELFF
J: TRBJ1-5; V: TRBV18; D: -; size: few; DNA: TGTGCCAGCTCACCACCGGGGCAGGGAGGTAATCAGCCCCAGCATTTT; CDR3: CASSPPGQGGNQPQHF
J: TRBJ1-5; V: TRBV27; D: TRBD1; size: few; DNA: TGTGCCAGCAGACCGGGACAGTCGGCCATAAGCAATCAGCCCCAGCATTTT; CDR3: CASRPGQSAISNQPQHF
J: TRBJ2-7; V: TRBV9; D: TRBD2; size: -; DNA: TGTGCCAGCAGTGGGGGGACTAGCCCCTACGAGCAGTACTTC; CDR3: CASSGGTSPYEQYF
J: TRBJ2-1; V: TRBV23-1; D: -; size: -; DNA: TGCGCCAGCAGTCAACAGGGGTTCTTCTACAATGAGCAGTTCTTC; CDR3: CASSQQGFFYNEQFF
J: TRBJ2-1; V: TRBV29-1; D: -; size: few; DNA: TGCAGCGTTGAACGGGGGGCTGCGGGGAATGAGCAGTTCTTC; CDR3: CSVERGAAGNEQFF
J: TRBJ2-2; V: TRBV5-1; D: TRBD2; size: -; DNA: TGCGCCAGCAGACTGGCGGGAGTCGGGGAGCTGTTTTTT; CDR3: CASRLAGVGELFF
J: TRBJ1-4; V: TRBV19; D: -; size: few; DNA: TGTGCCAGTAGTCTACAGGGAAATGAAAAACTGTTTTTT; CDR3: CASSLQGNEKLFF
J: TRBJ1-1; V: TRBV4-3; D: TRBD1; size: few; DNA: TGCGCCAGCAGCCAAAAACAGGGGGCAGGAAAGAATGAAGCTTTCTTT; CDR3: CASSQKQGAGKNEAFF
J: TRBJ1-1; V: TRBV25-1; D: TRBD1; size: -; DNA: TGTGCCAGCGGGGCGCCCGGGACAGGGGACACTGAAGCTTTCTTT; CDR3: CASGAPGTGDTEAFF
J: TRBJ1-5; V: TRBV19; D: TRBD1; size: -; DNA: TGTGCCAGTAGTATGTTAGGACAGGGGATCTATAGCAATCAGCCCCAGCATTTT; CDR3: CASSMLGQGIYSNQPQHF
J: TRBJ1-5; V: TRBV6-5; D: -; size: few; DNA: TGTGCCAGCAGTTACTGGGGGGTGGATCAGCCCCAGCATTTT; CDR3: CASSYWGVDQPQHF
J: TRBJ2-3; V: TRBV7-6; D: -; size: -; DNA: TGTGCCAGCAGCTTAGGTACCTCTCAGGGAGATACGCAGTATTTT; CDR3: CASSLGTSQGDTQYF
J: TRBJ1-4; V: TRBV7-9; D: -; size: -; DNA: TGTGCCAGCAGCTTAGGTATACGTGCTAGCGAAAAACTGTTTTTT; CDR3: CASSLGIRASEKLFF
J: TRBJ1-5; V: TRBV28; D: -; size: few; DNA: TGTGCCAGCAGTTTACATCAGGGCGCGGTTAATCAGCCCCAGCATTTT; CDR3: CASSLHQGAVNQPQHF
J: TRBJ1-2; V: TRBV7-2; D: TRBD1; size: -; DNA: TGTGCCAGCAGCTTAGCACCGGGACAGTATGGCTACACCTTC; CDR3: CASSLAPGQYGYTF
J: TRBJ1-4; V: TRBV7-9; D: TRBD1; size: -; DNA: TGTGCCAGCAGCTTCATCAATTTCGGGGACAGGGGTTTTGAAAAACTGTTTTTT; CDR3: CASSFINFGDRGFEKLFF
J: TRBJ2-1; V: TRBV7-2; D: -; size: -; DNA: TGTGCCAGCAGCTTATTGGGGGCCGGTTACAATGAGCAGTTCTTC; CDR3: CASSLLGAGYNEQFF
J: TRBJ2-5; V: TRBV28; D: TRBD2; size: -; DNA: TGTGCCAGCAGACAGATAGCGGGAGGGCACGAGACCCAGTACTTC; CDR3: CASRQIAGGHETQYF
J: TRBJ1-2; V: TRBV27; D: TRBD1; size: few; DNA: TGTGCCAGCAGTTTCGGGACAGGGAGGTATTTGGGCTATGGCTACACCTTC; CDR3: CASSFGTGRYLGYGYTF
J: TRBJ2-7; V: TRBV7-2; D: -; size: -; DNA: TGTGCCAGCAGCCAAGCGCGACCAAGCGAGCAGTACTTC; CDR3: CASSQARPSEQYF
J: TRBJ2-7; V: TRBV7-2; D: TRBD1; size: -; DNA: TGTGCCAGCAGCTTAGTCTGGGACAGCGAGCAGTACTTC; CDR3: CASSLVWDSEQYF
J: TRBJ1-1; V: TRBV30; D: TRBD1; size: -; DNA: TGTGCCTGGAGTCCCTTTAGGGGGACAGGGACTTCCCTCGAAGCTTTCTTT; CDR3: CAWSPFRGTGTSLEAFF
J: TRBJ1-1; V: TRBV7-9; D: -; size: few; DNA: TGTGCCAGCAGCTTTCTCACTGAAGCTTTCTTT; CDR3: CASSFLTEAFF
J: TRBJ2-2; V: TRBV6-5; D: -; size: -; DNA: TGTGCCAGCAGGACACGGACAGCGAACACCGGGGAGCTGTTTTTT; CDR3: CASRTRTANTGELFF
J: TRBJ1-4; V: TRBV15; D: TRBD1; size: -; DNA: TGTGCCACCAGCAGAGCCGAGACAGGGGCCCAAAATGAAAAACTGTTTTTT; CDR3: CATSRAETGAQNEKLFF
J: TRBJ1-5; V: TRBV6-5; D: -; size: few; DNA: TGTGCCAGCAGCCCATGGCAGGGGCAGGGTCAGCCCCAGCATTTT; CDR3: CASSPWQGQGQPQHF
J: TRBJ1-2; V: TRBV5-1; D: TRBD1; size: few; DNA: TGCGCCAGCAGCCTGACAGGGGGTTCCTATGGCTACACCTTC; CDR3: CASSLTGGSYGYTF
J: TRBJ2-4; V: TRBV5-6; D: -; size: -; DNA: TGTGCCAGCAGCCCGATCCCCAGCCCGGACACCCTCCACGAGGACTTC; CDR3: CASSPIPSPDTLHEDF
J: TRBJ2-7; V: TRBV6-5; D: -; size: -; DNA: TGTGCCAGCAGGCACAGCTACGAGCAGTACTTC; CDR3: CASRHSYEQYF
J: TRBJ2-7; V: TRBV7-2; D: TRBD1; size: -; DNA: TGTGCCAGCAGCTTCAGGACAGGGCTCTACGAGCAGTACTTC; CDR3: CASSFRTGLYEQYF
J: TRBJ1-1; V: TRBV11-2; D: TRBD1; size: -; DNA: TGTGCCAGCAGCCGGGCGACAGGGGACACTGAAGCTTTCTTT; CDR3: CASSRATGDTEAFF
J: TRBJ1-4; V: TRBV6-1; D: -; size: -; DNA: TGTGCCAGCAGTCTTAATGAAAAACTGTTTTTT; CDR3: CASSLNEKLFF
J: TRBJ1-5; V: TRBV27; D: TRBD1; size: -; DNA: TGTGCCAGTCGACAGGGGCGCGTTTCGGGTCAGCCCCAGCATTTT; CDR3: CASRQGRVSGQPQHF
J: TRBJ1-4; V: TRBV4-3; D: -; size: -; DNA: TGCGCCAGCAGCCAAAGTCCACAGGGTGAAAAACTGTTTTTT; CDR3: CASSQSPQGEKLFF
J: TRBJ1-1; V: TRBV30; D: -; size: few; DNA: TGTGCCTGGAGTGTGGGGGCGGGGGACACTGAAGCTTTCTTT; CDR3: CAWSVGAGDTEAFF
J: TRBJ1-5; V: TRBV10-3; D: TRBD1; size: few; DNA: TGTGCCACTTCCGGGACAGGGAGCAATCAGCCCCAGCATTTT; CDR3: CATSGTGSNQPQHF
J: TRBJ1-2; V: TRBV5-6; D: TRBD1; size: -; DNA: TGTGCCAGCAGTCGAGCCGGGACAGGGTACTATGGCTACACCTTC; CDR3: CASSRAGTGYYGYTF
J: TRBJ1-2; V: TRBV13; D: TRBD1; size: -; DNA: TGTGCCAGCAGCGTCCGGGACAGCTACTACTATAGCTACACCTTC; CDR3: CASSVRDSYYYSYTF
J: TRBJ2-1; V: TRBV4-1; D: TRBD2; size: few; DNA: TGCGCCAGCAGCCCCCGACTAGCGGGGGGGGAGCAGTTCTTC; CDR3: CASSPRLAGGEQFF